This TCR beta chain was found in a study of CD8+ T cells in alopecia areata. Study background: Treated patients were given oral tofacitinib, which was dosed at 5 to 10 mg twice daily.

cDNA reverse transcribed from extracted RNA served as the sequencing template. This table comes from immunoSEQ multiplex PCR, and its TCRdb copy is limited to in-frame clones, with some not included. The data contain around 200,000 clones, about 60% of them seen just once; the ten biggest clones take up roughly 12%. This clone was counted between two and nine times. This CDR3 is built from 16 residues. The germline V gene encodes CDR1 MNHNS and CDR2 SASEGT. V gave up 2 bases and J gave up 1 base, with 12 bases separating them. Treatment meaning: oral pan-JAK inhibitor, 5-10 mg twice daily. This receptor was taken from a human donor with alopecia areata. The source was CD8+ T cells sorted from blood, collected at week 24, from a patient treated with tofacitinib. The chain joins TRBV6-1 to TRBJ2-1; D uncertain. CDR3 residues: CASSEPYGISYNEQFF. CDR3 bases: TGTGCCAGCAGTGAACCCTACGGAATATCCTACAATGAGCAGTTCTTC.